This entry features one T cell receptor beta chain sequence. This sample was included in a study of Graves' ophthalmopathy and Graves' hyperthyroidism. TCR beta CDR3 amplification used RNA transcripts. Investigators did first-round RT-PCR with HTBI primers, then second-round multiplex PCR. MiXCR, run by TCRdb on the multiplex PCR reads, gives a single entry per CDR3 protein. The sample shows 660,000 or so distinct CDR3 sequences, about 41% of them seen only once. Germline CDR1 reads SGDLS; CDR2 reads YYNGEE. The ends were cut back, 0 bases at V and 5 bases at J, with 13 bases in the middle. This CDR3 has 15 residues.

The sample taken for sequencing was peripheral blood. The chain uses TRBV9 and TRBJ2-3; the D gene could be TRBD1 or TRBD2 (5 bases each). The origin of this receptor is an adult man with Graves' ophthalmopathy. The CDR3 sequence: CASSVGTSEGDTQYF. The CDR3 coding sequence is TGTGCCAGCAGCGTAGGGACATCCGAGGGAGATACGCAGTATTTT.